This T cell receptor beta chain was sequenced in a study of shared clonotypes between healthy human individuals. Study information: Each donor's CD4 naive and CD4 memory cells filled three plates apiece, CD8 naive two, and CD8 memory one.

This clone was recorded many times. The antigen is undetermined. Germline CDR1 is MDHEN and CDR2 is SYDVKM. The CDR3 extends over 12 amino acids. Trimming pared 5 bases from V and 7 bases from J, leaving 11 bases between. Study observations and caveats: Depth of sequencing was expected to influence donor clonotype sharing. In this cohort, only blood was sampled, and tissue repertoires likely differ.

Profiling relied on immunoSEQ multiplex PCR, and the TCRdb table lists in-frame clones only, not all of them. In the table there are 950,000 to 1,300,000 clones, 75% of which are singletons. The clonotype comes from a man in his late teens or twenties in good health. This chain links TRBV28 with TRBJ1-2; D remains unclear. Material: memory CD4+ T cells sorted from blood. Subset here: CD45RA-negative fraction. CDR3 amino acids: CASSITGGGYTF. As DNA, the CDR3 is TGTGCCAGCAGTATAACGGGAGGTGGCTACACCTTC.